This T cell receptor beta chain was found in a study of post-analysis software for immune sequencing data. Overall study: Multiple sclerosis in the patients followed relapsing-remitting, secondary progressive and progressive-relapsing courses. Whole-study findings and limits: With TRBV5-6, TRBV5-1 and TRBV20-1 included, a handful of TRBV segments were more frequent in patients than in controls. Multiple sclerosis patients showed significantly lower normalized Chao1 diversity than controls did. Batch-mates among the samples co-clustered strongly by F measure.

This CDR3 contains 15 residues. CDR1 and CDR2 from the germline V gene are MNHEY and SVGAGI. cDNA libraries for TCR beta contained unique molecular identifiers. It was from roughly 1 to 10 million T cells that around 500,000 cDNA molecules came. MiXCR, run by TCRdb on the PCR reads, gives a single entry per CDR3 protein. The sample records roughly 650,000 distinct CDR3 sequences, about 60% being singletons. Turning to this clonotype: Its cognate antigen is unknown.

The genes are TRBV6-5 and TRBJ2-4; D is ambiguous. The J call may be wrong; the DNA end is better matched by TRBJ2-5. Sequencing was performed on blood. This receptor was identified in a girl aged 2 to 9 with multiple sclerosis. In DNA, the CDR3 is TGTGCCAGCAGTTACTCAAGACCGTCGGGAGAGACCCAGTACTTC. Its protein is CASSYSRPSGETQYF.